The clone carrying this T cell receptor beta chain has a count of ten or more. The antigen is undetermined. After removal of 3 bases from V and 1 base from J, the junction contained 5 bases not matched to a gene. This CDR3 comprises 15 residues. The germline gives CDR1 MGHDK, CDR2 SYGVNS. The sample originates from a study of T cell repertoires in cytomegalovirus infection. Study-level background: A matching HLA type, together with CMV infection, was signaled by public TCR beta signatures. Notes on the study in general: Identification of carriers of CMV plus the relevant HLA was performed using cumulative public TCR beta family frequency. HLA-C-restricted CMV-specific TCR beta clonotypes were dominant in the ex vivo response.

From the reads, TCRdb called clonotypes with MiXCR, one entry per CDR3 protein. The profile covers 210,000 or so distinct CDR3 sequences, with 5% to 8.5% appearing a single time and roughly 6% taken by the ten largest. J is TRBJ1-1 and V is TRBV25-1; 7 positions agree with TRBD1. This TCR derives from a human donor in good health (CMV status not recorded). Some clones in this sample may be carry-over from other donors' samples. Sequencing input: PBMCs. The CDR3 DNA sequence: TGTGCCAGCAGTGACACAGGGGCTCCGAACACTGAAGCTTTCTTT. This translates into CASSDTGAPNTEAFF.